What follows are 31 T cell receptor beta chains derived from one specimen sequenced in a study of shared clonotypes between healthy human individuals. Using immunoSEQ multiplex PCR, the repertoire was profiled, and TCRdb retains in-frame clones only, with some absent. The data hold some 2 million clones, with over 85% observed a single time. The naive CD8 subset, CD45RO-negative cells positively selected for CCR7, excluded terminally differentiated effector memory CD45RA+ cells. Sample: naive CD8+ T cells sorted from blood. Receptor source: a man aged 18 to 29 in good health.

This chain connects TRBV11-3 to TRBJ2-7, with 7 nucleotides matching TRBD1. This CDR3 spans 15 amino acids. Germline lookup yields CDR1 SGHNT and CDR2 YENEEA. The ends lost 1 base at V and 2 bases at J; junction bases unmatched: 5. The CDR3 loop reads CASSLGQGVPYEQYF. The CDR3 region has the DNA TGTGCCAGCAGCTTAGGACAGGGTGTACCCTACGAGCAGTACTTC.

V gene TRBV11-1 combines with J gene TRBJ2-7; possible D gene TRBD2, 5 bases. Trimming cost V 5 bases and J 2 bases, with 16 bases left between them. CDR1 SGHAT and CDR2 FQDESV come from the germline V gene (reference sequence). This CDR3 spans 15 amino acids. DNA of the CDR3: TGTGCCAGCAGCCCGAGGGCGCAGGATCCCTACGAGCAGTACTTC. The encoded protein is CASSPRAQDPYEQYF. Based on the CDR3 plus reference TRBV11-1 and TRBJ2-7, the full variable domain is EAEVAQSPRYKITEKSQAVAFWCDPISGHATLYWYRQILGQGPELLVQFQDESVVDDSQLPKDRFSAERLKGVDSTLKIQPAELGDSAMYLCASSPRAQDPYEQYFGPGTRLTVT.

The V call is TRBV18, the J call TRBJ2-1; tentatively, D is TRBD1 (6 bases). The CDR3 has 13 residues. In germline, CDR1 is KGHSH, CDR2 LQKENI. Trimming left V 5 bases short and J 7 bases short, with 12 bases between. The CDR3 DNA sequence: TGTGCCAGCTCATCCTCCACAGGGAATGAGCAGTTCTTC. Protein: CASSSSTGNEQFF.

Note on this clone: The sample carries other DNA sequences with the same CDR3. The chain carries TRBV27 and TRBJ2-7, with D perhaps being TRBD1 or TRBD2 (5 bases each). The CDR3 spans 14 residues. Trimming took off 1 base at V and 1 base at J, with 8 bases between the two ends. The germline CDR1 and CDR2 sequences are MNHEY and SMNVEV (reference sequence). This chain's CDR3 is CASSLLGTSYEQYF. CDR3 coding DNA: TGTGCCAGCAGTTTATTGGGGACGTCCTACGAGCAGTACTTC.

CDR3 nucleotide sequence: TGTGCCAGCAGCAAGCCGAGGGTTGCCGGGGAGCTGTTTTTT. Its translation: CASSKPRVAGELFF. J is TRBJ2-2 and V is TRBV21-1; the table gives TRBD2 as D, unverified against the DNA. TRBV21-1 corresponds to a pseudogene. The CDR3 loop spans 14 amino acids.

The CDR3: CASDEGTYTEAFF. CDR3 nucleotide sequence: TGTGCCTCCGACGAGGGGACGTACACTGAAGCTTTCTTT. This chain joins TRBV19 and TRBJ1-1; D is perhaps TRBD1 (5 bases). This CDR3 is built from 13 residues. With 11 bases removed from V and 3 bases from J, the gap between germline ends came to 16 bases. Germline CDR1 is LNHDA and CDR2 is SQIVND (reference sequence).

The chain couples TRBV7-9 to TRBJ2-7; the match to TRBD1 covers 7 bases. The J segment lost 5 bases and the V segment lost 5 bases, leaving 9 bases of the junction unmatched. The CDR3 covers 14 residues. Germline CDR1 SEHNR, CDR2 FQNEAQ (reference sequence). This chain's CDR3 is CASSRAQGMDEQYF. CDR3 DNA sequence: TGTGCCAGCAGCAGGGCACAGGGGATGGACGAGCAGTACTTC.

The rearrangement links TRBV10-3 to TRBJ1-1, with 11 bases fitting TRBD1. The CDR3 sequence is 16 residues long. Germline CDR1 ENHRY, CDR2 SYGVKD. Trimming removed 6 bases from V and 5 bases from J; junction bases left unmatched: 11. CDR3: CAIRSGTGGMRTEAFF. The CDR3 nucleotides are TGTGCCATCAGATCCGGGACAGGGGGAATGAGAACTGAAGCTTTCTTT.

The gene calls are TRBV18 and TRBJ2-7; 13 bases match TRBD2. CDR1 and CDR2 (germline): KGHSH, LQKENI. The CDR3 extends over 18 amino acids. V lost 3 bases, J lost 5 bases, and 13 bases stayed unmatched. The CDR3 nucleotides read TGTGCCAGCTCACCGCGACGGACTAGCGGGAGTCTTCACGACGAGCAGTACTTC. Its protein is CASSPRRTSGSLHDEQYF.

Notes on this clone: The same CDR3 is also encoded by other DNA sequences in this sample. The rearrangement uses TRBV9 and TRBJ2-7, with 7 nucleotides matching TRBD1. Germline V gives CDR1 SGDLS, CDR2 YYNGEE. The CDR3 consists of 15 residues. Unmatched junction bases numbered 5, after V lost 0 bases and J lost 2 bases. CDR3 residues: CASSVAADRAYEQYF. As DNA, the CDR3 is TGTGCCAGCAGCGTAGCAGCCGACAGGGCCTACGAGCAGTACTTC.

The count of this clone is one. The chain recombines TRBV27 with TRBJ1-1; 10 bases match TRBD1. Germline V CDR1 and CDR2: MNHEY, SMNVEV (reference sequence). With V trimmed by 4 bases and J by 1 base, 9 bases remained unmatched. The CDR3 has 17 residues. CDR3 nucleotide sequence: TGTGCCAGCAGTTCTCTCGGGACAGGGGTTAAGAACACTGAAGCTTTCTTT. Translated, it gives CASSSLGTGVKNTEAFF.

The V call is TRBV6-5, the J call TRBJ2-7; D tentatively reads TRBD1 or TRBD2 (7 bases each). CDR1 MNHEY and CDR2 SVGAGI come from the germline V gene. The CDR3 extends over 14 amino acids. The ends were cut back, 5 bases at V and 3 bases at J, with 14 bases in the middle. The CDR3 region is CASSPAGQSYEQYF. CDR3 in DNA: TGTGCCAGCAGTCCAGCGGGACAGAGCTACGAGCAGTACTTC.

The CDR3 is CASSPFVGYEQYF. The CDR3 DNA sequence: TGTGCCAGCAGCCCTTTTGTGGGCTACGAGCAGTACTTC. This sequence joins TRBV27 and TRBJ2-7, with D uncertain. Between the trimmed V and J ends, which lost 6 bases and 3 bases, there was a span of 12 bases. The germline CDR1 and CDR2 sequences are MNHEY and SMNVEV (reference sequence). The CDR3 has 13 residues.

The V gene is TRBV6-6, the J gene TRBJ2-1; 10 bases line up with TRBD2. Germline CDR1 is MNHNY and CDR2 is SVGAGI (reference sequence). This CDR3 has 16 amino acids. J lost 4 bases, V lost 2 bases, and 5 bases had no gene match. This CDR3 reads CASSYTSGAIYNEQFF. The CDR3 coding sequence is TGTGCCAGCAGTTACACTAGCGGGGCAATTTACAATGAGCAGTTCTTC.

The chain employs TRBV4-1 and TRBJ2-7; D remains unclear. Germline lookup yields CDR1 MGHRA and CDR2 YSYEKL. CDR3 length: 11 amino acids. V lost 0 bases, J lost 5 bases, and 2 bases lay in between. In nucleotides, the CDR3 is TGCGCCAGCAGCCAAGACAACGAGCAGTACTTC. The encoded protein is CASSQDNEQYF.

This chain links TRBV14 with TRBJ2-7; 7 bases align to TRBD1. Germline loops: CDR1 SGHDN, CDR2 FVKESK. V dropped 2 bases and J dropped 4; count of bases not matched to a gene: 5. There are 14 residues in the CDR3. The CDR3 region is CASSQSDREYEQYF. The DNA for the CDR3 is TGTGCCAGCAGCCAAAGTGACAGGGAGTACGAGCAGTACTTC. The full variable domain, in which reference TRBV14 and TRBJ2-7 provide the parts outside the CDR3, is EAGVTQFPSHSVIEKGQTVTLRCDPISGHDNLYWYRRVMGKEIKFLLHFVKESKQDESGMPNNRFLAERTGGTYSTLKVQPAELEDSGVYFCASSQSDREYEQYFGPGTRLTVT.

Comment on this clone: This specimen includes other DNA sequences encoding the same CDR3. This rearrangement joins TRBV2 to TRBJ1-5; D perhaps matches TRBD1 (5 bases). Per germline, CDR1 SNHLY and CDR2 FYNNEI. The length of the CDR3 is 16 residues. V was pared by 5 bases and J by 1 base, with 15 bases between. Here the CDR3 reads CASSPVRGFSNQPQHF. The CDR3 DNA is TGTGCCAGCAGTCCAGTACGGGGGTTCAGCAATCAGCCCCAGCATTTT.

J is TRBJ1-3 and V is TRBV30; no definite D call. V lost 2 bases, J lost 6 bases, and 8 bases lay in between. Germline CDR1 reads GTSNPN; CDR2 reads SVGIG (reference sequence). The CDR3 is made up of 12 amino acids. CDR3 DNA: TGTGCCTGGAGTAGTAAATCAAACACCATATATTTT. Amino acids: CAWSSKSNTIYF.

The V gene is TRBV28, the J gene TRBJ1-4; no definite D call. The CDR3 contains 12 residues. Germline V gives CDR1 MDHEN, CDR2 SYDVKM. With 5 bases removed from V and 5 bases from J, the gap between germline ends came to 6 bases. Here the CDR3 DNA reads TGTGCCAGCAGTCCCTTCAATGAAAAACTGTTTTTT. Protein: CASSPFNEKLFF.

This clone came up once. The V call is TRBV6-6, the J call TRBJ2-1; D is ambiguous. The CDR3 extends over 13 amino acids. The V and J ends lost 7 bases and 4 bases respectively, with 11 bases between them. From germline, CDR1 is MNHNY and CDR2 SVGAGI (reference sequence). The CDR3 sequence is CASTQSSYNEQFF. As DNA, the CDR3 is TGTGCCAGCACTCAAAGCTCTTACAATGAGCAGTTCTTC.

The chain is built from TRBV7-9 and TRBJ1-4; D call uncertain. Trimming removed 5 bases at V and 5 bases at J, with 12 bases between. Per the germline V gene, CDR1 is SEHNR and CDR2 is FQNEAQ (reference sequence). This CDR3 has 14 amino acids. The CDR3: CASSPGSLNEKLFF. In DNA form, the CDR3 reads TGTGCCAGCAGCCCCGGGAGTTTAAATGAAAAACTGTTTTTT. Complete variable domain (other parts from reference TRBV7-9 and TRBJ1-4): DTGVSQNPRHKITKRGQNVTFRCDPISEHNRLYWYRQTLGQGPEFLTYFQNEAQLEKSRLLSDRFSAERPKGSFSTLEIQRTEQGDSAMYLCASSPGSLNEKLFFGSGTQLSVL.

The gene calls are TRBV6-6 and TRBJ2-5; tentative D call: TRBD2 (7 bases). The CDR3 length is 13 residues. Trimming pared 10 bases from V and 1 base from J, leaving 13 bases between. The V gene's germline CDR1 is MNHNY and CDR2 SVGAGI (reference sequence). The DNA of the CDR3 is TGTGCCACCGGGAGGACAGCCCAAGAGACCCAGTACTTC. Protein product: CATGRTAQETQYF.

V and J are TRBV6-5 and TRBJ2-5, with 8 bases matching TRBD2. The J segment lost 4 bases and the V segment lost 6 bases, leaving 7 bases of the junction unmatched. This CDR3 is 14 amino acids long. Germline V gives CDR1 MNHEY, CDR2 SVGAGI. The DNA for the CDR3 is TGTGCCAGCAGCCACACGGCGGGAGGAGAGACCCAGTACTTC. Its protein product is CASSHTAGGETQYF.

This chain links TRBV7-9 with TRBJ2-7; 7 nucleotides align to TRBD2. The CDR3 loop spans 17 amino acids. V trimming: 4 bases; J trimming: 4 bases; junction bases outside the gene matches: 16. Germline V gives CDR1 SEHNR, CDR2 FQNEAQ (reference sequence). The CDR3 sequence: CASSSRDPGGPGYEQYF. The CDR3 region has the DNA TGTGCCAGCAGCTCGAGGGATCCGGGGGGTCCGGGATACGAGCAGTACTTC.

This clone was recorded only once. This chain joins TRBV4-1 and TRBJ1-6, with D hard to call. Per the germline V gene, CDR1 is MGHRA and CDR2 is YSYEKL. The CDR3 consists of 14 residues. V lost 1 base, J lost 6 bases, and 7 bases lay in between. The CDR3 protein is CASSQGTSNSPLHF. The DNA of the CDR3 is TGCGCCAGCAGCCAAGGGACGAGTAATTCACCCCTCCACTTT.

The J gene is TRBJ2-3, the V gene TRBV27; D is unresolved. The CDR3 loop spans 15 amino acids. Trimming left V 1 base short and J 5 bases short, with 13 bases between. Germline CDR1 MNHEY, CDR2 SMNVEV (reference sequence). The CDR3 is CASSLFVGLKDTQYF. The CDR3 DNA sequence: TGTGCCAGCAGTTTATTTGTGGGGTTGAAAGATACGCAGTATTTT.

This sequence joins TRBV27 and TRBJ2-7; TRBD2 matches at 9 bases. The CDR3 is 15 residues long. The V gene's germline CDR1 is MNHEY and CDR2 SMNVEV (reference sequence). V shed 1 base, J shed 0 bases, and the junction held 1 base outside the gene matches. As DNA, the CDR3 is TGTGCCAGCAGTTTATTTAGCGGGAGCTCCTACGAGCAGTACTTC. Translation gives CASSLFSGSSYEQYF.

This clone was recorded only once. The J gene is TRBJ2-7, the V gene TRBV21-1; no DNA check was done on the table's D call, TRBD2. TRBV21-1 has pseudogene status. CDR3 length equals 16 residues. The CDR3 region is CASSNYPLEGSYEQYF. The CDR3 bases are TGTGCCAGCAGCAACTACCCTCTTGAGGGCTCCTACGAGCAGTACTTC.

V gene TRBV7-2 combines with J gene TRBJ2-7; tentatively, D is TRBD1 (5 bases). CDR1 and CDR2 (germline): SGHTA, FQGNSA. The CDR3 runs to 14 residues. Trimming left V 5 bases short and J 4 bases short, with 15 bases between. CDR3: CASSEAQGLYEQYF. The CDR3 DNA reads TGTGCCAGCAGCGAGGCGCAGGGTCTATACGAGCAGTACTTC.

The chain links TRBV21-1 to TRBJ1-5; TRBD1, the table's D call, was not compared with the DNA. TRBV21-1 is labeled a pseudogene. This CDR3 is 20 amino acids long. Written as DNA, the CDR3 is TGTGCCAGCAGCCTACCTATCCCGATAGAACCAGACAGGCGAGGCGGGCCCCAGCATTTT. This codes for CASSLPIPIEPDRRGGPQHF.

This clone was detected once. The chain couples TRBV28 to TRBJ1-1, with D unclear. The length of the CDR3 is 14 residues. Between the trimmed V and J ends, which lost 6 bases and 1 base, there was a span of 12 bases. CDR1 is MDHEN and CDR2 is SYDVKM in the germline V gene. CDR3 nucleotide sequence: TGTGCCAGCAGCTGGAAGGGAAGGAACACTGAAGCTTTCTTT. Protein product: CASSWKGRNTEAFF.